Below, 4 T cell receptor beta chains from the same sample are listed, as sequenced in a study of blood T cell repertoires in COVID-19. The method was immunoSEQ multiplex PCR; TCRdb's version includes in-frame clones alone and lacks a portion of them. The sample consists of approximately 300,000 clones, around 86% of them appearing once. The sequenced material came from PBMCs or T cells enriched from blood (not recorded which). These receptors were obtained from a man between 60 and 70 years old who had recovered from COVID-19.

The chain recombines TRBV7-9 with TRBJ2-1; TRBD2 aligns across 12 bases. The trim removed 6 bases at V and 4 bases at J, leaving 10 bases unmatched. The germline V gene has CDR1 SEHNR and CDR2 FQNEAQ (reference sequence). This CDR3 has 17 residues. This CDR3 is CASSSRLAGVSYNEQFF. The CDR3 DNA sequence: TGTGCCAGCAGTTCCCGACTAGCGGGAGTTTCGTACAATGAGCAGTTCTTC. The variable domain in full, completed from reference TRBV7-9 and TRBJ2-1, reads DTGVSQNPRHKITKRGQNVTFRCDPISEHNRLYWYRQTLGQGPEFLTYFQNEAQLEKSRLLSDRFSAERPKGSFSTLEIQRTEQGDSAMYLCASSSRLAGVSYNEQFFGPGTRLTVL.

The CDR3 DNA reads TGTGCCAGCAGCCAAGAGAGGGGGGGGGCTAATGAAAAACTGTTTTTT. As protein: CASSQERGGANEKLFF. The chain couples TRBV3-1 (or the pseudogene TRBV3-2) to TRBJ1-4; maybe TRBD1 (6 bases). CDR1 is LGHDT and CDR2 is YNNKEL in the germline V gene (reference sequence). The V and J ends lost 0 bases and 3 bases respectively, with 11 bases between them. The CDR3 covers 16 residues.

The chain has TRBV7-9 and TRBJ2-1; the D is unclear. The V end was cut by 1 base, the J end by 0 bases, with 7 bases between. Germline-derived CDR1 and CDR2 are SEHNR and FQNEAQ (reference sequence). This CDR3 contains 15 residues. This chain's CDR3 is CASSLVDFSYNEQFF. Here the CDR3 DNA reads TGTGCCAGCAGCTTAGTTGACTTCTCCTACAATGAGCAGTTCTTC.

The rearrangement links TRBV19 to TRBJ2-5; 9 positions match TRBD1. CDR1 is LNHDA and CDR2 is SQIVND in the germline V gene (reference sequence). This CDR3 contains 15 residues. Trimming cost V 6 bases and J 4 bases; bases outside gene matches: 9. CDR3 in DNA: TGTGCCAGTAGCAAACAGGGGGCCTCGGGAGAGACCCAGTACTTC. Translating it yields CASSKQGASGETQYF.